These T cell receptor beta chains were read from a single sample in a study of PD-L1 blockade in urothelial cancer. Clones were sequenced by immunoSEQ multiplex PCR, and TCRdb holds only the in-frame ones, with some missing. The sample shows approximately 30,000 clones, around 86% of them seen only once. The sequencing used PBMCs, collected around atezolizumab (anti-PD-L1) treatment. All receptors derive from a man aged 50-59 years with urothelial cancer. CDR3s include the opening cysteine and the closing phenylalanine or tryptophan. D genes are given only for firm matches. Clone size is stated in some rows and not others, as once, few, many or a class when expanded.

d_call j_call v_call clone_size cdr3_aa cdr3_nt
TRBD1 TRBJ2-7 TRBV5-4 - CASSLKRGPYEQYF TGTGCCAGCAGCTTGAAAAGGGGGCCCTACGAGCAGTACTTC
TRBD2 TRBJ2-2 TRBV11-3 - CASSSGLEGTGELFF TGTGCCAGCAGCTCGGGACTAGAGGGCACCGGGGAGCTGTTTTTT
TRBD2 TRBJ2-5 TRBV29-1 - CSVTSGSGETQYF TGCAGCGTGACTAGCGGGAGCGGAGAGACCCAGTACTTC
TRBD2 TRBJ2-1 TRBV18 - CASSPGLAGANNEQFF TGTGCCAGCTCACCAGGACTAGCGGGGGCAAACAATGAGCAGTTCTTC
TRBD2 TRBJ2-7 TRBV5-4 - CASRVTGLESYEQYF TGTGCCAGCAGGGTTACGGGACTAGAAAGCTACGAGCAGTACTTC
TRBD1 TRBJ2-2 TRBV2 - CASSGTGTGELFF TGTGCCAGCAGTGGGACAGGAACAGGGGAGCTGTTTTTT
TRBD1 TRBJ1-2 TRBV7-8 - CASSSFYGQERNGYTF TGTGCCAGCAGCTCGTTCTACGGACAGGAGAGGAATGGCTACACCTTC
TRBD1 TRBJ1-1 TRBV7-8 - CASSGGTGKNTEAFF TGTGCCAGCAGCGGGGGGACAGGGAAGAACACTGAAGCTTTCTTT
TRBD1 TRBJ2-7 TRBV5-4 once CASSLDRGHYEQYF TGTGCCAGCAGCTTAGACAGGGGGCACTACGAGCAGTACTTC
TRBD1 TRBJ2-5 TRBV5-4 - CASSQKTGEETQYF TGTGCCAGCAGCCAAAAGACAGGGGAAGAGACCCAGTACTTC
TRBD1 TRBJ2-1 TRBV7-2 - CASSPRTGAFNEQFF TGTGCCAGCAGCCCCCGGACAGGAGCCTTCAATGAGCAGTTCTTC
TRBD2 TRBJ2-1 TRBV5-1 once CASSLGLAYEQFF TGCGCCAGCAGCTTGGGACTAGCCTATGAGCAGTTCTTC
TRBD1 TRBJ1-1 TRBV10-3 - CAIRGQGRTEAFF TGTGCCATCAGAGGACAGGGGAGAACTGAAGCTTTCTTT
- TRBJ1-5 TRBV30 - CAWSVGRGQPQHF TGTGCCTGGAGTGTCGGGAGGGGTCAGCCCCAGCATTTT
- TRBJ1-6 TRBV7-8 medium-sized CASSLSAGGSSPLHF TGTGCCAGCAGCTTATCGGCGGGGGGGAGTTCACCCCTCCACTTT
- TRBJ1-3 TRBV5-1 - CASSLGPSSGNTIYF TGCGCCAGCAGCTTGGGTCCGAGCTCTGGAAACACCATATATTTT
- TRBJ1-2 TRBV14 - CASSQDYRVNYGYTF TGTGCCAGCAGCCAAGATTACAGGGTCAACTATGGCTACACCTTC
TRBD2 TRBJ2-3 TRBV7-9 - CASSLGSTSGGDTQYF TGTGCCAGCAGCTTAGGTTCGACTAGCGGGGGGGATACGCAGTATTTT
TRBD2 TRBJ2-3 TRBV7-8 - CASSFYSGATDTQYF TGTGCCAGCAGCTTCTATAGCGGGGCAACAGATACGCAGTATTTT
TRBD1 TRBJ1-1 TRBV5-1 few CASSLEGTDRVAEAFF TGCGCCAGCAGCTTGGAGGGGACCGACAGGGTTGCTGAAGCTTTCTTT
TRBD1 TRBJ1-2 TRBV5-6 - CASSPGQGYHGYTF TGTGCCAGCAGCCCGGGACAGGGGTATCACGGCTACACCTTC
- TRBJ1-1 TRBV6-5 - CASVGRANTEAFF TGTGCCAGCGTTGGCAGGGCGAACACTGAAGCTTTCTTT
TRBD2 TRBJ2-1 TRBV9 - CASSDSGSYNEQFF TGTGCCAGCAGCGACAGCGGGAGTTACAATGAGCAGTTCTTC
TRBD1 TRBJ1-1 TRBV29-1 - CSVLPWTGPTNTEAFF TGCAGCGTTCTCCCCTGGACAGGACCGACGAACACTGAAGCTTTCTTT
- TRBJ1-2 TRBV16 - CASSQSTGEAYGYTF TGTGCCAGCAGCCAATCCACGGGAGAGGCTTATGGCTACACCTTC
- TRBJ2-3 TRBV4-1 few CASSPGVQRANTDTQYF TGCGCCAGCAGCCCCGGAGTTCAGCGGGCGAACACAGATACGCAGTATTTT
TRBD1 TRBJ1-3 TRBV7-2 - CASSSDRGGNTIYF TGTGCCAGCAGCTCCGACAGGGGGGGAAACACCATATATTTT
TRBD1 TRBJ1-1 TRBV18 - CASSLHRGNTEAFF TGTGCCAGCTCACTACACAGGGGGAACACTGAAGCTTTCTTT
TRBD1 TRBJ1-5 TRBV18 - CASSLRQGGSNQPQHF TGTGCCAGCTCACTCCGACAGGGGGGGAGCAATCAGCCCCAGCATTTT
TRBD2 TRBJ2-7 TRBV5-4 - CASSLANAGGAQGNF TGTGCCAGCAGCTTGGCTAATGCGGGAGGGGCTCAAGGGAACTTC
- TRBJ2-3 TRBV11-2 - CASSLVPGVGTDTQYF TGTGCCAGCAGCTTAGTGCCGGGAGTGGGGACAGATACGCAGTATTTT
- TRBJ1-2 TRBV9 - CASSVVADSNYGYTF TGTGCCAGCAGCGTAGTGGCCGATTCTAACTATGGCTACACCTTC
- TRBJ2-1 TRBV19 - CASSIEEGGYNEQFF TGTGCCAGTAGTATAGAAGAGGGAGGTTACAATGAGCAGTTCTTC